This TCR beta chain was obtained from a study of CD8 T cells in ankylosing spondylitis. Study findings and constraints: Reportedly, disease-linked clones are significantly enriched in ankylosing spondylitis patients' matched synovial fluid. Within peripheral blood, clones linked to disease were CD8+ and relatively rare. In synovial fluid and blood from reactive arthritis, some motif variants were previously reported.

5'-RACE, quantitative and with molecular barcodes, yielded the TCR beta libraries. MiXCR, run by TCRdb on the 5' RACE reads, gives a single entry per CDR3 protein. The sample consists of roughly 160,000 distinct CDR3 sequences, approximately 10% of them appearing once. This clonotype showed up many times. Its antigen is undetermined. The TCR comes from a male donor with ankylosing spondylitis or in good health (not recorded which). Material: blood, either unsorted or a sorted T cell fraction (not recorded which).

The CDR3 loop is CASSPRGMNTEAFF. For the CDR3, the DNA is TGCGCCAGCAGCCCCAGGGGGATGAACACTGAAGCTTTCTTT. The chain combines TRBV5-1 with TRBJ1-1; 7 nucleotides align to TRBD1. The CDR3 is made up of 14 amino acids. Unmatched junction bases numbered 3, after V lost 4 bases and J lost 0 bases. Germline V gene lookup returns CDR1 SGHRS and CDR2 YFSETQ.